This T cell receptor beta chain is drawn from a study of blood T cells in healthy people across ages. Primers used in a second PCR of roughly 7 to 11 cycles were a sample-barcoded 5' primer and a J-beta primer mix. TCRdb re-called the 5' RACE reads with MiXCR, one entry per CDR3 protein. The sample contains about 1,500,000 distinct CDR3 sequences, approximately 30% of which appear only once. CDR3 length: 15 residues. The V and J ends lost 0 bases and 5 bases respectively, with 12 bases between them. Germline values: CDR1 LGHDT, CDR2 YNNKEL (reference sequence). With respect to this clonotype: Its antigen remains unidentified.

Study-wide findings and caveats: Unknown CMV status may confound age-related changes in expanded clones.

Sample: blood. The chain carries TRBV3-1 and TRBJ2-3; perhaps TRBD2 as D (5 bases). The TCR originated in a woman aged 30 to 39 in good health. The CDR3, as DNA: TGTGCCAGCAGCCAAGAAGGAGGCTTGGTAGATACGCAGTATTTT. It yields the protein CASSQEGGLVDTQYF.